The clone carrying this TCR beta chain was seen repeatedly, ten times or more. The DNA is omitted, as the CDR3 cannot be located on it reliably, and the CDR3 follows TCRdb's listing. The data were taken from a study of T cells in Graves' hyperthyroidism and ophthalmopathy. Germline V gene lookup returns CDR1 SNHLY and CDR2 FYNNEI. The CDR3 extends over 16 residues, inclusive of both ends. The source material, RNA transcripts, was used to amplify TCR beta CDR3 regions. The primer set for the first-round RT-PCR of the TCR CDR3 was HTBI. TCRdb reanalysed the multiplex PCR reads using MiXCR and keeps one entry per CDR3 protein. This sample carries some 400,000 distinct CDR3 sequences, about 19% of them seen once, and the ten largest clones take around 3.6%.

The sample taken for sequencing was blood. This chain connects TRBV2 to TRBJ2-2; TRBD2 reflects the table's D call only, with no check against the DNA. The receptor was isolated from a woman aged 18-29 years with Graves' hyperthyroidism. CDR3 amino acids: CASSVSVAGGNGELSF.